What follows describes a single T cell receptor beta chain. The sample comes from a study of blood T cell repertoires in COVID-19. Study context: Samples came from the United States, Italy and Spain, spanning acute and convalescent COVID-19. Sample material is recorded as cDNA or gDNA derived from T cells, B-cell-depleted T cells, or PBMCs.

The CDR3 contains 13 residues. As originally analysed: Quantification of nucleated cells was approximated via reference gene primer amplification. Sequenced by immunoSEQ multiplex PCR; TCRdb stores in-frame clones only, minus some. That table is the source of V, J and clone size, and D and trimming were worked out from the DNA. The sample records about 100,000 clones, approximately 90% being singletons. V usage is TRBV21-1 and J usage is TRBJ1-2. TRBV21-1 is classified as a pseudogene. Sequencing was done on a sample of peripheral blood. This TCR came from a woman aged 80 or over with acute or convalescent COVID-19. CDR3 sequence reads: CASREEGYYGYTF. CDR3 DNA: TGTGCCAGCAGAGAGGAGGGGTACTATGGCTACACCTTC.